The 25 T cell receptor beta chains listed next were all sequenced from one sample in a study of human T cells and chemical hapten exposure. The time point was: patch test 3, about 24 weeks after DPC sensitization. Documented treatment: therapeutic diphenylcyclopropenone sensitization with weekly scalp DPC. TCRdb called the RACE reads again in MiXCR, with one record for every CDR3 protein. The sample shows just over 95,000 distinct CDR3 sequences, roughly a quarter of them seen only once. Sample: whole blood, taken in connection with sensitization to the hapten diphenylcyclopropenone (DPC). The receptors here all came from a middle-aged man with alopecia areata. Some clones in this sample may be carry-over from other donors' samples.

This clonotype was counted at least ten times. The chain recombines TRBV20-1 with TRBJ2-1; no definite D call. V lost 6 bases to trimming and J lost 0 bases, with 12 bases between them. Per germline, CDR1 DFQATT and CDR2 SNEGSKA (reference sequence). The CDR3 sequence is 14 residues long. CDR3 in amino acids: CSAQVWSSYNEQFF. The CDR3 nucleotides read TGCAGTGCACAAGTATGGAGCTCCTACAATGAGCAGTTCTTC.

The CDR3 DNA sequence: TGTGCCAGCAGTTTCCGAAGCAGCGGGAGTGGCACAGATACGCAGTATTTT. The encoded protein is CASSFRSSGSGTDTQYF. This chain links TRBV27 with TRBJ2-3, with 8 bases aligning to TRBD2. The junction had 9 bases not matched to a gene; V was cut back by 3 bases and J by 1 base. This CDR3 spans 17 amino acids. Per the germline V gene, CDR1 is MNHEY and CDR2 is SMNVEV (reference sequence).

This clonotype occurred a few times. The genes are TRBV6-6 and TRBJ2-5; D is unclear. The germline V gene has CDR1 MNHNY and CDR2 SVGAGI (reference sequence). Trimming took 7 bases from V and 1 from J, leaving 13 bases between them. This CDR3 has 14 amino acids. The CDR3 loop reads CASTPRAGQETQYF. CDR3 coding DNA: TGTGCCAGCACCCCCAGAGCCGGCCAAGAGACCCAGTACTTC.

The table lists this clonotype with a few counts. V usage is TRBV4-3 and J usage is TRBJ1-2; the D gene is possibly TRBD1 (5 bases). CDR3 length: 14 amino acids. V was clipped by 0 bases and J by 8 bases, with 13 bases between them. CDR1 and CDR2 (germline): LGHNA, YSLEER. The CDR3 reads CASSQDRGGAGYTF. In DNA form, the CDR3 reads TGCGCCAGCAGCCAAGATCGTGGAGGGGCGGGCTACACCTTC.

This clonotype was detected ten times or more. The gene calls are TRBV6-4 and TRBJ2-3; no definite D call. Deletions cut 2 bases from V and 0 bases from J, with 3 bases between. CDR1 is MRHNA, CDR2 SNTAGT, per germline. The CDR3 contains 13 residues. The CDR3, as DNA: TGTGCCAGCAGTGACGGGAGCACAGATACGCAGTATTTT. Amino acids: CASSDGSTDTQYF.

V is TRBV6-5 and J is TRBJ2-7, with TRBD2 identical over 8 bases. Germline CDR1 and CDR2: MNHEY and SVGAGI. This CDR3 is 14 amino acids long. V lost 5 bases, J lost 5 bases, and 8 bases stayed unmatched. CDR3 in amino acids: CASSTTWTSHEQYF. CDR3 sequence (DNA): TGTGCCAGCAGTACCACATGGACTAGCCACGAGCAGTACTTC.

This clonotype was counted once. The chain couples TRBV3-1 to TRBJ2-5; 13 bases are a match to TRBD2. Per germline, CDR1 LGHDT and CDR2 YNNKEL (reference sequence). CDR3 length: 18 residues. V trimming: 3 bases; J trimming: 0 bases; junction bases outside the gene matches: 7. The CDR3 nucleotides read TGTGCCAGCAGCCAGGGGGGACTAGCGGGACCGTACCAAGAGACCCAGTACTTC. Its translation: CASSQGGLAGPYQETQYF.

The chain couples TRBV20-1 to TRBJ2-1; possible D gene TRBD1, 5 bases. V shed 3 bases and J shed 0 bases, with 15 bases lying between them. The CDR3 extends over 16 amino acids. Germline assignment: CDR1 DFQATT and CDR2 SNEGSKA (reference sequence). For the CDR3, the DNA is TGCAGTGCTAGCCCCCAGGGAAGCACCTCCTACAATGAGCAGTTCTTC. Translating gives CSASPQGSTSYNEQFF.

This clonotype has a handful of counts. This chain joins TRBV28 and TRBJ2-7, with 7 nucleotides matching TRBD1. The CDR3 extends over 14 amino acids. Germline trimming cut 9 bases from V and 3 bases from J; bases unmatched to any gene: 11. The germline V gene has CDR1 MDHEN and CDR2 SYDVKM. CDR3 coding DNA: TGTGCCAGTCTGCCTCAGGGACAGCTCTACGAGCAGTACTTC. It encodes CASLPQGQLYEQYF.

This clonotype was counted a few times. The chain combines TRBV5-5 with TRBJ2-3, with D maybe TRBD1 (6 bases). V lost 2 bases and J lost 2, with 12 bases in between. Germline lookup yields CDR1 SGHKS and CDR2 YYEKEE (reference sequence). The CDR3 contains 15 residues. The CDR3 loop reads CASSFRDTYTDTQYF. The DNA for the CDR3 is TGTGCCAGCAGCTTCCGGGACACCTACACAGATACGCAGTATTTT.

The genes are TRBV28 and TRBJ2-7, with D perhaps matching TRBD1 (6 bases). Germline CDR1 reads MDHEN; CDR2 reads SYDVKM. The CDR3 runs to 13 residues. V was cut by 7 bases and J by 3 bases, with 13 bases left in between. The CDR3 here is CASTVVDSYEQYF. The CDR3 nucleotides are TGTGCCAGCACCGTTGTGGACAGCTACGAGCAGTACTTC.

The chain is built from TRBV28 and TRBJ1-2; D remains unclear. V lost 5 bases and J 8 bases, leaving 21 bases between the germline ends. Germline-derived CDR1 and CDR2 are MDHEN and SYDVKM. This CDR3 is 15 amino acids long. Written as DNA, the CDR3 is TGTGCCAGCAGTACGGCGGGTAACAGTGGTGAAGGCTACACCTTC. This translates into CASSTAGNSGEGYTF.

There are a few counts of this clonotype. The CDR3 protein is CSARLPEETQYF. CDR3 nucleotides: TGCAGTGCTAGACTCCCTGAGGAGACCCAGTACTTC. V gene TRBV20-1 combines with J gene TRBJ2-5; D ambiguous. The germline V gene encodes CDR1 DFQATT and CDR2 SNEGSKA (reference sequence). The ends were cut back, 2 bases at V and 5 bases at J, with 9 bases in the middle. CDR3 length: 12 amino acids.

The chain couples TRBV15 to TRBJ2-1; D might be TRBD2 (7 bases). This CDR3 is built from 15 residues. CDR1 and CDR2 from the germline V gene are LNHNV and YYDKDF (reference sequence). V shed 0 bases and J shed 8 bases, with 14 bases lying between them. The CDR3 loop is CATSRDRGGSDEQFF. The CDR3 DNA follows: TGTGCCACCAGCAGAGATAGGGGGGGATCTGATGAGCAGTTCTTC. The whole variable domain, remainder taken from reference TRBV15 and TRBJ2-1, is DAMVIQNPRYQVTQFGKPVTLSCSQTLNHNVMYWYQQKSSQAPKLLFHYYDKDFNNEADTPDNFQSRRPNTSFCFLDIRSPGLGDTAMYLCATSRDRGGSDEQFFGPGTRLTVL.

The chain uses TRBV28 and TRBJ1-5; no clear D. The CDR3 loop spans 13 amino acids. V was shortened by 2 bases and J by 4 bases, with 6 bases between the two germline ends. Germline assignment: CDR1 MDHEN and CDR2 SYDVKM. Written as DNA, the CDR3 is TGTGCCAGCAGTTTACAGCGAAATCAGCCCCAGCATTTT. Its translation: CASSLQRNQPQHF.

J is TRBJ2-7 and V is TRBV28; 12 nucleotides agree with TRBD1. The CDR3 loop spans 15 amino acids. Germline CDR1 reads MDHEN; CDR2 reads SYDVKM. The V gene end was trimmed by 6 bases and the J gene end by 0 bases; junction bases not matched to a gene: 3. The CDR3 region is CASRGTGGASYEQYF. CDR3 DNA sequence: TGTGCCAGCAGAGGGACAGGGGGCGCCTCCTACGAGCAGTACTTC.

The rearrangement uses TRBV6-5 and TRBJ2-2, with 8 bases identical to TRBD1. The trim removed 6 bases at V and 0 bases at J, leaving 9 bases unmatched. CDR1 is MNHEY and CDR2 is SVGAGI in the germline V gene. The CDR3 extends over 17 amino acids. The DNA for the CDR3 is TGTGCCAGCAGACGAACTGGACAGGGCGCGAACACCGGGGAGCTGTTTTTT. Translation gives CASRRTGQGANTGELFF.

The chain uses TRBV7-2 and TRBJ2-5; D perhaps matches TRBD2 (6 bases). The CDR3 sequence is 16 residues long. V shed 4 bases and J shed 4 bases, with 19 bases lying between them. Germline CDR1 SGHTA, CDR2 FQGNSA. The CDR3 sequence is CASSSAAGPLPETQYF. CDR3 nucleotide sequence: TGTGCCAGCAGCTCAGCCGCGGGACCCCTCCCAGAGACCCAGTACTTC.

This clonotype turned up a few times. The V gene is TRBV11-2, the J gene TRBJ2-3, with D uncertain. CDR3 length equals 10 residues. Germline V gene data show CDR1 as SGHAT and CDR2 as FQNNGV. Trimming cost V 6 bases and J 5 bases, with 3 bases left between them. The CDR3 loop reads CASRGDTQYF. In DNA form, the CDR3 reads TGTGCCAGCAGAGGAGATACGCAGTATTTT. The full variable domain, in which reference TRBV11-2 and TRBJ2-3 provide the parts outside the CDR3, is EAGVAQSPRYKIIEKRQSVAFWCNPISGHATLYWYQQILGQGPKLLIQFQNNGVVDDSQLPKDRFSAERLKGVDSTLKIQPAKLEDSAVYLCASRGDTQYFGPGTRLTVL.

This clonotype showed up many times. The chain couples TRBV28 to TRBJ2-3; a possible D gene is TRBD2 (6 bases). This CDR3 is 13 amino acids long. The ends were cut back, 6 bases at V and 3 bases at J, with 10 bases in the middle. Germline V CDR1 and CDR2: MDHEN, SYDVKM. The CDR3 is CASRGGVTDTQYF. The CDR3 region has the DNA TGTGCCAGCAGGGGGGGAGTAACAGATACGCAGTATTTT. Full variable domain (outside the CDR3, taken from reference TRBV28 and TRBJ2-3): DVKVTQSSRYLVKRTGEKVFLECVQDMDHENMFWYRQDPGLGLRLIYFSYDVKMKEKGDIPEGYSVSREKKERFSLILESASTNQTSMYLCASRGGVTDTQYFGPGTRLTVL.

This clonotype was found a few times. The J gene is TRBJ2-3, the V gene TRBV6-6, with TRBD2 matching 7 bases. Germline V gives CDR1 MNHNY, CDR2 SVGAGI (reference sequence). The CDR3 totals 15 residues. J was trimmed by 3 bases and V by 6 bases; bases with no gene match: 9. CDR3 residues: CASSEGRGGTDTQYF. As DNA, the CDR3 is TGTGCCAGCAGCGAGGGGCGGGGAGGGACAGATACGCAGTATTTT.

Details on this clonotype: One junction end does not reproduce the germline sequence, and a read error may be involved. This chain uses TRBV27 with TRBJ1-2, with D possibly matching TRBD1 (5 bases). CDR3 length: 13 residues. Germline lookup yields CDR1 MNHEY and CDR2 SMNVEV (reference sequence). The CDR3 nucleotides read TGTGCCAGCAGTCCGTCAGGGAGTCCCGTGAATTCATTC. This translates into CASSPSGSPVNSF.

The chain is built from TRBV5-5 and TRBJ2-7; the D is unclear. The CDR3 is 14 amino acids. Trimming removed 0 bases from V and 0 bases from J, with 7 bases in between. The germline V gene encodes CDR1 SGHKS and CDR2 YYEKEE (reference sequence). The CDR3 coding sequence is TGTGCCAGCAGCTTGGCCCAGCCCTCCTACGAGCAGTACTTC. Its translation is CASSLAQPSYEQYF.

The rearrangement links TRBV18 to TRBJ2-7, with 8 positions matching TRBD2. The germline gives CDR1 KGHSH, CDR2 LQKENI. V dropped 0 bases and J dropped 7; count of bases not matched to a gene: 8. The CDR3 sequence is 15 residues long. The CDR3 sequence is CASSPPGLAAGEQYF. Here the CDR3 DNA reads TGTGCCAGCTCACCACCTGGACTAGCTGCGGGTGAGCAGTACTTC.

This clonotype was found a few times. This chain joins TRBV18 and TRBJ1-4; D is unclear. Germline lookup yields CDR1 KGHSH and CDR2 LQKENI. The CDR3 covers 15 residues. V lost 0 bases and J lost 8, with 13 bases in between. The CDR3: CASSPPGRIGEKLFF. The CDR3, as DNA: TGTGCCAGCTCACCACCAGGGAGGATTGGGGAAAAACTGTTTTTT.